The 32 T cell receptor beta chains in this list originate from one sample, sequenced in a study of CD4 T cells in relation to SARS-CoV-2 and coronaviruses (dated by TCRdb to the early 2020s). CD4+ T cells from unexposed donors were collected before the COVID-19 pandemic (2011-2018). Following 10 days of culture, the EasySep CD4+ T cell isolation kit was used to isolate CD4+ T cells. Their antigen targets remain unknown. The library was obtained by the immunoSEQ multiplex PCR assay. TCRdb mirrors the immuneACCESS table, restricted to in-frame sequences. Some clones are absent from its copies; in checked studies, under half trace to an unresolved V gene, and the reason for the others is unknown. Within this sample are roughly 18,000 clones, with around 79% of them counted one time only. The biggest ten clones account for roughly 31% of the sample. Sequencing input: CD4+ T cells from PBMCs, cultured in vitro. Receptors were obtained from a human donor in good health.

V usage is TRBV19 and J usage is TRBJ1-2; maybe TRBD1 (5 bases). Per germline, CDR1 LNHDA and CDR2 SQIVND (reference sequence). V was pared by 6 bases and J by 1 base, with 18 bases between. This CDR3 region has 16 residues. The CDR3 loop is CASRSGRSWDNYGYTF. The CDR3 nucleotides are TGTGCCAGTAGATCGGGACGCTCTTGGGATAACTATGGCTACACCTTC.

The chain couples TRBV25-1 to TRBJ1-1; D is ambiguous. The germline V and J ends were trimmed by 10 bases and 8 bases, with 17 bases remaining between them. The CDR3 spans 12 residues. The germline V gene has CDR1 MGHDK and CDR2 SYGVNS. CDR3 in amino acids: CATTPPSGEAFF. In DNA form, the CDR3 reads TGTGCCACCACACCTCCATCTGGGGAAGCTTTCTTT. Based on the CDR3 plus reference TRBV25-1 and TRBJ1-1, the full variable domain is EADIYQTPRYLVIGTGKKITLECSQTMGHDKMYWYQQDPGMELHLIHYSYGVNSTEKGDLSSESTVSRIRTEHFPLTLESARPSHTSQYLCATTPPSGEAFFGQGTRLTVV.

J is TRBJ1-5 and V is TRBV19; unclear D gene. Trimming cost V 2 bases and J 0 bases, with 11 bases left between them. Germline V CDR1 and CDR2: LNHDA, SQIVND (reference sequence). This CDR3 region has 16 residues. CDR3 in amino acids: CASSILGSYSNQPQHF. CDR3 DNA sequence: TGTGCCAGTAGTATACTGGGCAGCTATAGCAATCAGCCCCAGCATTTT.

J is TRBJ2-3 and V is TRBV20-1, with 9 bases matching TRBD2. The CDR3 length is 16 residues. Trimming at V came to 3 bases and at J to 2 bases, leaving 9 bases not matched to a gene. The germline V gene has CDR1 DFQATT and CDR2 SNEGSKA (reference sequence). The CDR3, as DNA: TGCAGTGCTAGTCTGGCTAGCGGGATACTCACAGATACGCAGTATTTT. It translates to CSASLASGILTDTQYF.

This sequence joins TRBV15 and TRBJ2-7; 7 bases map to TRBD1. This CDR3 contains 15 residues. V lost 3 bases to trimming and J lost 3 bases; unmatched junction nucleotides: 8. CDR1 is LNHNV and CDR2 is YYDKDF in the germline V gene (reference sequence). The CDR3 protein is CATSSIGGISYEQYF. In DNA, the CDR3 is TGTGCCACCAGCAGTATAGGGGGCATTAGCTACGAGCAGTACTTC.

In DNA form, the CDR3 reads TGTGCCAGCACCGACCGTAGCGAGCAGTACTTC. Its translation is CASTDRSEQYF. The V and J genes are TRBV28 and TRBJ2-7; D is ambiguous. The germline V and J ends were trimmed by 7 bases and 6 bases, with 10 bases remaining between them. CDR3 length equals 11 residues. Germline CDR1 reads MDHEN; CDR2 reads SYDVKM. Full variable domain (missing parts from reference TRBV28 and TRBJ2-7): DVKVTQSSRYLVKRTGEKVFLECVQDMDHENMFWYRQDPGLGLRLIYFSYDVKMKEKGDIPEGYSVSREKKERFSLILESASTNQTSMYLCASTDRSEQYFGPGTRLTVT.

This chain connects TRBV18 to TRBJ2-3, with 14 bases that match TRBD2. Germline CDR1 and CDR2: KGHSH and LQKENI. The CDR3 contains 16 residues. J was trimmed by 5 bases and V by 5 bases; bases with no gene match: 6. CDR3 nucleotides: TGTGCCAGCTCAGCGGGACTAGCGGGAGTGGTAGATACGCAGTATTTT. Residues: CASSAGLAGVVDTQYF.

V is TRBV6-6 and J is TRBJ1-5, with a possible D match to TRBD1 (6 bases). The germline V and J ends were trimmed by 2 bases and 6 bases, with 8 bases remaining between them. CDR3 length: 13 amino acids. Germline CDR1 and CDR2: MNHNY and SVGAGI (reference sequence). The CDR3 nucleotides are TGTGCCAGCAGTTACCTGGGGGCTCAGCCCCAGCATTTT. This sequence encodes CASSYLGAQPQHF.

In this sample, this clone turned up once. Relative to the germline gene, one junction end is altered; a read error may explain this. The chain couples TRBV19 to TRBJ1-5, with 9 bases that match TRBD1. The CDR3 runs 13 residues. Germline V gives CDR1 LNHDA, CDR2 SQIVND (reference sequence). The CDR3 protein is CASSVDRGKPQHF. The CDR3 nucleotides are TGTGCCAGTAGTGTAGACAGGGGGAAGCCCCAGCATTTT.

This chain links TRBV5-1 with TRBJ2-7; 7 nucleotides align to TRBD1. Germline lookup yields CDR1 SGHRS and CDR2 YFSETQ. The length of the CDR3 is 15 residues. V lost 4 bases and J lost 4; bases outside the gene matches: 11. As DNA, the CDR3 is TGCGCCAGCAGCCCGCGACAGGGTACCCCGTACGAGCAGTACTTC. Encoded protein: CASSPRQGTPYEQYF.

The V call is TRBV18, the J call TRBJ1-2; 12 bases fit TRBD1. The CDR3 sequence is 13 residues long. The germline V gene has CDR1 KGHSH and CDR2 LQKENI. Trimming removed 8 bases from V and 7 bases from J; junction bases left unmatched: 5. The CDR3 region has the DNA TGTGCCAGCAGGGGACAGGGGGCTCTTGGCTACACCTTC. Translating gives CASRGQGALGYTF.

V gene TRBV5-1 combines with J gene TRBJ2-7, with a tentative D call TRBD1 (5 bases). Germline values: CDR1 SGHRS, CDR2 YFSETQ. This CDR3 has 12 residues. Between the trimmed V and J ends, which lost 3 bases and 4 bases, there was a span of 8 bases. The CDR3 sequence is CASSSTEYEQYF. In DNA, the CDR3 is TGCGCCAGCAGCTCGACAGAGTACGAGCAGTACTTC.

The V call is TRBV5-1, the J call TRBJ1-3; D is unresolved. Germline CDR1 SGHRS, CDR2 YFSETQ. With 0 bases removed from V and 1 base from J, the gap between germline ends came to 11 bases. This CDR3 is built from 16 residues. In DNA form, the CDR3 reads TGCGCCAGCAGCTTGGTTAGCCCGGAGTCTGGAAACACCATATATTTT. Its translation is CASSLVSPESGNTIYF.

The chain has TRBV28 and TRBJ2-2, with a tentative D call TRBD1 (6 bases). The V gene lost 6 bases and the J gene lost 1 base, with 18 bases spanning the gap. CDR1 MDHEN and CDR2 SYDVKM come from the germline V gene. The CDR3 covers 17 residues. For the CDR3, the DNA is TGTGCCAGCAGCCAAGTCAAGGGCAGGGGGAACACCGGGGAGCTGTTTTTT. Its translation: CASSQVKGRGNTGELFF.

This chain connects TRBV19 to TRBJ2-3, with 7 bases aligning to TRBD1. Germline CDR1 is LNHDA and CDR2 is SQIVND (reference sequence). V was pared by 8 bases and J by 4 bases, with 6 bases of the junction left unmatched. The CDR3 loop spans 13 amino acids. CDR3 DNA: TGTGCCAGTCGACAGGGTAACGCAGATACGCAGTATTTT. Amino acids: CASRQGNADTQYF.

The chain employs TRBV30 and TRBJ1-5; D might be TRBD1 (5 bases). Trimming took off 1 base at V and 11 bases at J, with 15 bases between the two ends. The length of the CDR3 is 13 residues. Looked up from germline, CDR1 is GTSNPN and CDR2 is SVGIG (reference sequence). As DNA, the CDR3 is TGTGCCTGGAGTGGAGGGGCCGGGGGATCCCAGCATTTT. Protein sequence: CAWSGGAGGSQHF.

The CDR3 sequence is CASNTREGFSGNQPQHF. CDR3 bases: TGTGCCAGTAACACCCGTGAGGGGTTTTCGGGCAATCAGCCCCAGCATTTT. This sequence joins TRBV19 and TRBJ1-5, with a weak D call TRBD1 (5 bases). Germline V lookup: CDR1 LNHDA, CDR2 SQIVND (reference sequence). V lost 7 bases and J 2 bases, leaving 21 bases between the germline ends. There are 17 residues in the CDR3.

The genes are TRBV20-1 and TRBJ2-1; a possible D gene is TRBD2 (6 bases). Trimming cost V 5 bases and J 10 bases, with 12 bases left between them. Per germline, CDR1 DFQATT and CDR2 SNEGSKA (reference sequence). The CDR3 length is 11 residues. The chain's CDR3 is CSAYEEGEQFF. The CDR3, as DNA: TGCAGTGCTTACGAGGAGGGGGAGCAGTTCTTC.

In this sample, this clone turned up a few times. The chain carries TRBV3-1 (or the pseudogene TRBV3-2) and TRBJ2-7; D ambiguous. V lost 1 base and J lost 1, with 11 bases in between. CDR3 length: 15 amino acids. Per the germline V gene, CDR1 is LGHDT and CDR2 is YNNKEL (reference sequence). The CDR3 coding sequence is TGTGCCAGCAGCCAAGTGGGATTTTTTTCCTACGAGCAGTACTTC. Translating gives CASSQVGFFSYEQYF.

In this sample, this clone turned up a few times. The chain couples TRBV7-9 to TRBJ2-2; D unclear. The germline gives CDR1 SEHNR, CDR2 FQNEAQ (reference sequence). This CDR3 contains 13 residues. The V end lost 2 bases, the J end lost 5 bases, and 6 bases lay between the germline ends. CDR3 region: CASSLKVTGELFF. The DNA of the CDR3 is TGTGCCAGCAGCTTAAAAGTAACCGGGGAGCTGTTTTTT.

The chain recombines TRBV3-1 (or the pseudogene TRBV3-2) with TRBJ2-3; 10 bases line up with TRBD2. Trimming took 2 bases from V and 4 from J; bases not matched to a gene: 6. Germline lookup yields CDR1 LGHDT and CDR2 YNNKEL (reference sequence). The CDR3 length is 16 residues. CDR3 amino acids: CASSQLAGVSSDTQYF. CDR3 DNA: TGTGCCAGCAGCCAACTAGCGGGAGTCAGTTCAGATACGCAGTATTTT.

The J gene is TRBJ1-2, the V gene TRBV30; D is perhaps TRBD1 (5 bases). The CDR3 loop spans 13 amino acids. The V and J ends lost 0 bases and 8 bases respectively, with 13 bases between them. Germline assignment: CDR1 GTSNPN and CDR2 SVGIG (reference sequence). CDR3 nucleotides: TGTGCCTGGAGTGTAGGGGACCTGGGAGGCTACACCTTC. Translating it yields CAWSVGDLGGYTF.

This clone occurred a few times. Here the CDR3 reads CASSLLGQVNSNEKLFF. Written as DNA, the CDR3 is TGTGCCAGCAGTTTATTGGGACAGGTTAACTCGAATGAAAAACTGTTTTTT. The V gene is TRBV28, the J gene TRBJ1-4; 8 bases agree with TRBD1. CDR1 is MDHEN, CDR2 SYDVKM, per germline. The V gene end was trimmed by 1 base and the J gene end by 5 bases; junction bases not matched to a gene: 9. The CDR3 covers 17 residues.

The gene calls are TRBV5-1 and TRBJ2-5, with 10 bases that match TRBD2. The V segment lost 1 base and the J segment 5 bases; nucleotides outside the gene matches: 8. The germline CDR1 and CDR2 sequences are SGHRS and YFSETQ. This CDR3 is 16 amino acids long. CDR3 in amino acids: CASSLSPSGSKETQYF. The CDR3 nucleotides are TGCGCCAGCAGCTTGTCCCCTAGCGGGAGCAAGGAGACCCAGTACTTC.

The rearrangement joins TRBV6-1 to TRBJ1-2, with a weak D call TRBD1 (6 bases). The CDR3 spans 14 residues. Trimming stripped 3 bases from V and 4 bases from J, with 12 bases between. Germline CDR1 reads MNHNS; CDR2 reads SASEGT. CDR3 residues: CASSDQGHGYGYTF. DNA for the CDR3: TGTGCCAGCAGTGATCAGGGGCACGGCTATGGCTACACCTTC.

V gene TRBV7-9 combines with J gene TRBJ2-3; D unclear. CDR1 is SEHNR, CDR2 FQNEAQ, per germline (reference sequence). V gave up 2 bases and J gave up 1 base, with 13 bases separating them. The CDR3 length is 16 residues. The CDR3 is CASSLMGFQRTDTQYF. For the CDR3, the DNA is TGTGCCAGCAGCTTAATGGGGTTTCAACGCACAGATACGCAGTATTTT.

J is TRBJ2-5 and V is TRBV2; no firm D call. Trimming pared 3 bases from V and 6 bases from J, leaving 8 bases between. Germline CDR1 and CDR2: SNHLY and FYNNEI. This CDR3 contains 12 residues. The CDR3 region is CASSDLVKTQYF. CDR3 in DNA: TGTGCCAGCAGTGATCTCGTCAAGACCCAGTACTTC.

The rearrangement links TRBV28 to TRBJ2-1; TRBD2 matches at 10 bases. V lost 4 bases to trimming and J lost 7 bases; unmatched junction nucleotides: 4. This CDR3 comprises 14 residues. Germline CDR1 MDHEN, CDR2 SYDVKM. The CDR3 loop is CASSSSGSVNEQFF. The DNA of the CDR3 is TGTGCCAGCAGTTCTAGCGGGAGTGTTAATGAGCAGTTCTTC.

The V call is TRBV18, the J call TRBJ1-1; no clear D gene. V shed 0 bases and J shed 1 base, with 3 bases lying between them. Germline assignment: CDR1 KGHSH and CDR2 LQKENI. The CDR3 totals 13 residues. CDR3 DNA: TGTGCCAGCTCACCACCGGAGAACACTGAAGCTTTCTTT. This encodes CASSPPENTEAFF.

This chain uses TRBV5-1 with TRBJ2-7; 9 bases align to TRBD1. This CDR3 is built from 16 residues. The germline V gene encodes CDR1 SGHRS and CDR2 YFSETQ. Germline trimming cut 5 bases from V and 7 bases from J; bases unmatched to any gene: 16. CDR3 nucleotides: TGCGCCAGCAGTCGGACAGGGGCCGGGATGGGGAGGGAGCAGTACTTC. It codes for CASSRTGAGMGREQYF.

This chain connects TRBV7-2 to TRBJ1-2; D is unclear. CDR3 length equals 14 residues. Trimming pared 0 bases from V and 3 bases from J, leaving 8 bases between. In germline, CDR1 is SGHTA, CDR2 FQGNSA. CDR3 in DNA: TGTGCCAGCAGCTTAGCGCTCACCGACTATGGCTACACCTTC. Translation: CASSLALTDYGYTF.

J is TRBJ1-5 and V is TRBV6-5, with unresolved D. Germline lookup yields CDR1 MNHEY and CDR2 SVGAGI. Trimming took 5 bases from V and 5 from J, leaving 10 bases between them. CDR3 length: 13 amino acids. As DNA, the CDR3 is TGTGCCAGCAGTAATCAGGAGGATCAGCCCCAGCATTTT. This sequence encodes CASSNQEDQPQHF.